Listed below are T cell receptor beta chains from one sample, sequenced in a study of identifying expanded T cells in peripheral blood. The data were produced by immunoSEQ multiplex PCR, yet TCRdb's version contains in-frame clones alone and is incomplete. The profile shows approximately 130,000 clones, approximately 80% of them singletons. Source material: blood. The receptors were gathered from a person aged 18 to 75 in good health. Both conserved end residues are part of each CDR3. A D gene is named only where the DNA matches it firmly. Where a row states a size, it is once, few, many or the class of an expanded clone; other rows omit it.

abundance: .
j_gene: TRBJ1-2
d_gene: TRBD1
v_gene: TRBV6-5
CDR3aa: CASSSDRAPYGYTF
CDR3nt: TGTGCCAGCAGTTCGGACAGGGCTCCCTATGGCTACACCTTC

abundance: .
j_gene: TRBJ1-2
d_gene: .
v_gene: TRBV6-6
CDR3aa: CASSYSRTDYGYTF
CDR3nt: TGTGCCAGCAGTTACTCGAGGACAGACTATGGCTACACCTTC

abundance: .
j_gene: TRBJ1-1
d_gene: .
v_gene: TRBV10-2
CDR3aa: CAMGRGLSEAFF
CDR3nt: TGCGCCATGGGCCGTGGTCTCTCGGAAGCTTTCTTT

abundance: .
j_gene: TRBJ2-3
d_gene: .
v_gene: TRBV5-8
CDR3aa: CASSLGTARTDTQYF
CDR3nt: TGTGCCAGCAGCTTGGGGACAGCCCGCACAGATACGCAGTATTTT

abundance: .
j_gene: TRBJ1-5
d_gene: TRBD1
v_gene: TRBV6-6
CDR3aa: CASRKGQDNQPQHF
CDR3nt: TGTGCCAGCAGAAAGGGACAGGACAATCAGCCCCAGCATTTT

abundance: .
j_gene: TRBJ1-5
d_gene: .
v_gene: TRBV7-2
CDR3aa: CASSSRQDQPQHF
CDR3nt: TGTGCCAGCAGCTCCCGCCAGGATCAGCCCCAGCATTTT

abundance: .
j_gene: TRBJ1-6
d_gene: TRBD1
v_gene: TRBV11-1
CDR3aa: CASSPRTGQSSYNSPLHF
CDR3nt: TGTGCCAGCAGCCCACGGACAGGGCAAAGCTCCTATAATTCACCCCTCCACTTT

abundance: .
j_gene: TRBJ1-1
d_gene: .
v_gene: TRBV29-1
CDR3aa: CSVERPLNTEAFF
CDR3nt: TGCAGCGTTGAACGCCCACTTAACACTGAAGCTTTCTTT

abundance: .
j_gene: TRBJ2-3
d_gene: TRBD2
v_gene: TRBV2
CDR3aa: CASGIAGTDTQYF
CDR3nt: TGTGCCAGCGGGATAGCGGGGACAGATACGCAGTATTTT

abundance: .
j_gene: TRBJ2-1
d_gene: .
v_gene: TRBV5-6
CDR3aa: CASSGTPGRSKSSYNEQFF
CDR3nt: TGTGCCAGCAGCGGAACCCCTGGCCGGTCCAAGTCCTCCTACAATGAGCAGTTCTTC

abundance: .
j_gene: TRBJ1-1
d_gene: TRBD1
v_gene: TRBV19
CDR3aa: CASSNTGTDNTEAFF
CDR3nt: TGTGCCAGTAGTAATACCGGGACAGATAACACTGAAGCTTTCTTT

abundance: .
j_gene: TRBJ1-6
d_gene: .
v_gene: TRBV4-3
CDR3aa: CASSQATRTFNSPLHF
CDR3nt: TGCGCCAGCAGCCAAGCCACCCGGACCTTCAATTCACCCCTCCACTTT

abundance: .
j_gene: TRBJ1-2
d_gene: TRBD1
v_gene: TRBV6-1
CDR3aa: CASTLAQGARGYTF
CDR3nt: TGTGCCAGCACTCTCGCCCAGGGGGCTCGTGGCTACACCTTC

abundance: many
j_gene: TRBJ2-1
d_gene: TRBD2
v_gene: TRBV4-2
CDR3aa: CASSSPSGGIGINEQFF
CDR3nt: TGTGCCAGCAGCTCCCCTAGCGGGGGGATTGGTATCAATGAGCAGTTCTTC

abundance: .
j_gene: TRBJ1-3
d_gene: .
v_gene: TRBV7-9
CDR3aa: CASSRIGNTIYF
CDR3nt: TGTGCCAGCAGCAGGATTGGAAACACCATATATTTT

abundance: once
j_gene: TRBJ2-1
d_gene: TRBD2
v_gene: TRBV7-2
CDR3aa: CASSLTAGGYNEQFF
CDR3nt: TGTGCCAGCAGCTTAACGGCGGGGGGATACAATGAGCAGTTCTTC

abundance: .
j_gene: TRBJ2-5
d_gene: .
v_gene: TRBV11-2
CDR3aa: CASSRGQGRETQYF
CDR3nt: TGTGCCAGCAGCCGGGGTCAGGGGCGAGAGACCCAGTACTTC

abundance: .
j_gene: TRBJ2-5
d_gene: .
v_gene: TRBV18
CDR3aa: CASSPLTTRQGTQYF
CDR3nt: TGTGCCAGCTCACCACTGACGACTAGACAGGGGACCCAGTACTTC

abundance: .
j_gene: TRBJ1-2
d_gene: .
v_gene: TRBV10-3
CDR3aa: CAISEGRGGDYGYTF
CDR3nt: TGTGCCATCAGTGAAGGCCGAGGGGGAGACTATGGCTACACCTTC

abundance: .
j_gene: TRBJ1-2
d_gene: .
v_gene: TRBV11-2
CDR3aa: CASSLAVNYGYTF
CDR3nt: TGTGCCAGCAGCTTAGCTGTTAACTATGGCTACACCTTC